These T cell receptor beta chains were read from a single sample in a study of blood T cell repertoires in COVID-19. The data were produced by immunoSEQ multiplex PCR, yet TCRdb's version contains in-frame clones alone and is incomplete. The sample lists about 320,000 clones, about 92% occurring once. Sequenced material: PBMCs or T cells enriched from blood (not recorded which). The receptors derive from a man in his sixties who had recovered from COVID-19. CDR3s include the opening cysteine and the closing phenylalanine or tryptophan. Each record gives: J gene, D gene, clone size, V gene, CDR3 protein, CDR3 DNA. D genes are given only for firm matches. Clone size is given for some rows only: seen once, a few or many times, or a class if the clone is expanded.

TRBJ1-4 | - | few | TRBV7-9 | CASSRGVATSVNEKLFF | TGTGCCAGCTCTCGGGGGGTGGCAACCTCGGTTAATGAAAAACTGTTTTTT
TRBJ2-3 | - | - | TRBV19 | CASSGTYTDTQYF | TGTGCCAGTTCTGGGACTTACACAGATACGCAGTATTTT
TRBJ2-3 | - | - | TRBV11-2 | CASSLRAPDTQYF | TGTGCCAGCAGCTTGCGGGCCCCAGATACGCAGTATTTT
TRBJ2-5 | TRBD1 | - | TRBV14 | CASSHPGGAETQYF | TGTGCCAGCAGCCATCCAGGGGGCGCGGAGACCCAGTACTTC
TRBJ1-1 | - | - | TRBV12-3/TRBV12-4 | CASRRQSYTEAFF | TGTGCCAGCAGGAGACAGTCATACACTGAAGCTTTCTTT
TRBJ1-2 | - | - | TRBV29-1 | CSVGQGAGGFYGYTF | TGCAGCGTTGGGCAAGGGGCCGGGGGGTTCTATGGCTACACCTTC
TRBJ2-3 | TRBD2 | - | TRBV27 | CASSPLTSAKNTDTQYF | TGTGCCAGCAGTCCGCTAACTAGCGCGAAAAACACAGATACGCAGTATTTT
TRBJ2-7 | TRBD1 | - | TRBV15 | CARPETGGLFEQYF | TGTGCCAGACCGGAGACAGGGGGACTATTCGAGCAGTACTTC
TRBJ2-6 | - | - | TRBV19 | CASSPRLGANVLTF | TGTGCCAGTAGCCCCCGTTTAGGGGCCAACGTCCTGACTTTC
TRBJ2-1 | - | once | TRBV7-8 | CASRSTGTYNEQFF | TGTGCCAGCAGGTCTACAGGTACCTACAATGAGCAGTTCTTC
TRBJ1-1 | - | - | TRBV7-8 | CASSSQVNTEAFF | TGTGCCAGCAGCTCACAGGTGAACACTGAAGCTTTCTTT
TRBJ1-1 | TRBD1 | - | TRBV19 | CASSIGGTGNTEAFF | TGTGCCAGTAGTATAGGGGGGACAGGTAACACTGAAGCTTTCTTT
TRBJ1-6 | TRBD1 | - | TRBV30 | CAWSEIWTGDSPLHF | TGTGCCTGGAGTGAAATTTGGACAGGGGATTCACCCCTCCACTTT
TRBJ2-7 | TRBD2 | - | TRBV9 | CASSLGEGHEQYF | TGTGCCAGCAGCTTAGGGGAGGGACACGAGCAGTACTTC
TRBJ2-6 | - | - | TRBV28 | CASTVGGSGANVLTF | TGTGCCAGCACCGTGGGGGGTTCTGGGGCCAACGTCCTGACTTTC
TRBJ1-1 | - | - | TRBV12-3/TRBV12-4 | CATTVTLNTEAFF | TGTGCCACCACAGTCACCCTGAACACTGAAGCTTTCTTT
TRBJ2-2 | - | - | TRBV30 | CAWSLYGRRPGELFF | TGTGCCTGGAGTCTTTATGGGAGACGGCCCGGGGAGCTGTTTTTT
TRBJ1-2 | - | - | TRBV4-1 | CASSQETYKTGSYGYTF | TGCGCCAGCAGCCAAGAAACCTATAAGACAGGCAGTTATGGCTACACCTTC
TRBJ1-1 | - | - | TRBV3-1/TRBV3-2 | CASSHQSNTEAFF | TGTGCCAGCAGCCACCAATCGAACACTGAAGCTTTCTTT
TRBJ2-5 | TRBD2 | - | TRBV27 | CASKGLAGGLETQYF | TGTGCCAGCAAAGGACTAGCGGGGGGGCTGGAGACCCAGTACTTC
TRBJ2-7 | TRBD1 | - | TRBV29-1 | CSVEEDRDSAYEQYF | TGCAGCGTTGAAGAGGACCGGGACAGCGCCTACGAGCAGTACTTC
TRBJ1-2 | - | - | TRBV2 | CASSTQSNYGYTF | TGTGCCAGCAGTACACAGAGCAACTATGGCTACACCTTC
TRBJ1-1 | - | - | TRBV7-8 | CASLFQGNTEAFF | TGTGCCAGCCTTTTCCAGGGGAACACTGAAGCTTTCTTT
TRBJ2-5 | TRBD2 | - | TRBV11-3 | CASSLPGLGRETQYF | TGTGCCAGCAGCTTACCGGGACTAGGACGAGAGACCCAGTACTTC
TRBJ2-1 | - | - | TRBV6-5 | CASSPLPELGNEQFF | TGTGCCAGCAGCCCCCTGCCGGAGTTAGGCAATGAGCAGTTCTTC
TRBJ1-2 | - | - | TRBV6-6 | CASSPGKIQDGYTF | TGTGCCAGCAGTCCCGGAAAGATACAGGACGGCTACACCTTC
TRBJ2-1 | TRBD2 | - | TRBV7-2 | CASSLAGLNNEQFF | TGTGCCAGCAGCTTAGCGGGACTAAACAATGAGCAGTTCTTC
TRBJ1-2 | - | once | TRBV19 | CASSIVGENYGYTF | TGTGCCAGTAGTATAGTGGGCGAGAACTATGGCTACACCTTC
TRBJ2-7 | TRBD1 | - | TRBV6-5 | CASSPPGTGSYEQYF | TGTGCCAGCAGTCCCCCCGGGACAGGAAGTTACGAGCAGTACTTC
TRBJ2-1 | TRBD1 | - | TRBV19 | CASSNHRDRGYNEQFF | TGTGCCAGTAGTAACCACCGGGACAGGGGATACAATGAGCAGTTCTTC
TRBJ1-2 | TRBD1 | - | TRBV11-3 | CASRPGQGCGYTF | TGTGCCAGCAGGCCGGGACAGGGGTGCGGCTACACCTTC
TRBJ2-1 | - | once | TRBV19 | CASSIGQGNEQFF | TGTGCCAGTAGTATCGGCCAGGGCAACGAGCAGTTCTTC
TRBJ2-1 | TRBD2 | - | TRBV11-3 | CASSSRGTSGNEQFF | TGTGCCAGCAGCTCGCGCGGGACTAGCGGCAATGAGCAGTTCTTC
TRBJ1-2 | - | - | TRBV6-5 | CASSTGGAYGYTF | TGTGCCAGCAGTACGGGTGGCGCTTATGGCTACACCTTC
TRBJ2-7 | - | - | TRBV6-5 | CASSLKRGSYEQYF | TGTGCCAGCAGTTTAAAACGGGGCTCCTACGAGCAGTACTTC
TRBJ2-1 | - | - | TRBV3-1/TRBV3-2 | CASSISSSSYNEQFF | TGTGCCAGCAGTATCAGTAGCAGCTCCTACAATGAGCAGTTCTTC
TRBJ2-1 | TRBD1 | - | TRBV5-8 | CASSRTGGSSNEQFF | TGTGCCAGCAGCCGTACAGGGGGCTCTAGCAATGAGCAGTTCTTC
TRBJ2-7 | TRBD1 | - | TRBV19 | CASSTLPGQSYEQYF | TGTGCCAGTAGTACCTTACCGGGACAGTCCTACGAGCAGTACTTC
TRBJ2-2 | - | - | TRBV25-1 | CASSGWRANTGELFF | TGTGCCAGCAGTGGCTGGAGGGCGAACACCGGGGAGCTGTTTTTT
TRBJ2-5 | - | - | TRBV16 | CASSQSSGQETQYF | TGTGCCAGCAGCCAATCATCAGGCCAAGAGACCCAGTACTTC
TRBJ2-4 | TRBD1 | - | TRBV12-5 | CASGAGQAGGNKNIQYF | TGTGCTAGTGGTGCGGGACAGGCTGGGGGTAACAAAAACATTCAGTACTTC
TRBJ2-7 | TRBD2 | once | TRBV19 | CARAPSGSYEQYF | TGTGCCAGAGCGCCTAGCGGGAGCTACGAGCAGTACTTC
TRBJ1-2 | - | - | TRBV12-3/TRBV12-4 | CASSLQNYGYTF | TGTGCCAGCAGTTTACAGAACTATGGCTACACCTTC
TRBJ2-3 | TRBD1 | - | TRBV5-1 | CASSFVQGGTDTQYF | TGCGCCAGCAGCTTCGTACAGGGGGGCACAGATACGCAGTATTTT
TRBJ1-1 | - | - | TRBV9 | CASSPRDNKLGTEAFF | TGTGCCAGCAGCCCCCGGGACAATAAGTTGGGCACTGAAGCTTTCTTT
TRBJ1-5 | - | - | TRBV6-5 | CASAQPGQPQHF | TGTGCCAGCGCACAGCCTGGCCAGCCCCAGCATTTT
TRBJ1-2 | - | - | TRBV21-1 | CASSKMGQPYGYTF | TGTGCCAGCAGCAAAATGGGACAGCCCTATGGCTACACCTTC
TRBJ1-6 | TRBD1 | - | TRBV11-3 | CASRPTGKDSPLHF | TGTGCCAGCAGACCGACAGGGAAGGATTCACCCCTCCACTTT
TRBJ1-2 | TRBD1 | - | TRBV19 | CASSRDRLPHYGYTF | TGTGCCAGTAGCCGGGACAGGCTCCCACACTATGGCTACACCTTC
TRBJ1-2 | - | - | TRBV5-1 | CASSPGGTNYGYTF | TGCGCCAGCTCTCCCGGGGGGACTAACTATGGCTACACCTTC
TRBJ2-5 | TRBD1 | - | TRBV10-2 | CASRGQGWQETQYF | TGCGCCAGCAGGGGACAGGGGTGGCAAGAGACCCAGTACTTC
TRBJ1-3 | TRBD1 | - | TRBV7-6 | CASSSGQALSGNTIYF | TGTGCCAGCAGTTCAGGACAGGCACTCTCTGGAAACACCATATATTTT
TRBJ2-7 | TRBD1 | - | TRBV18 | CASSARQGSHYEQYF | TGTGCCAGCTCAGCGAGACAGGGGTCCCACTACGAGCAGTACTTC
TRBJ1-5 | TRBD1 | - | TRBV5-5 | CASRTTGNSNQPQHF | TGTGCCAGCAGAACGACAGGGAATAGCAATCAGCCCCAGCATTTT
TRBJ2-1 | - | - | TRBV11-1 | CASSLPQGGEQFF | TGTGCCAGCAGCTTACCCCAGGGGGGTGAGCAGTTCTTC
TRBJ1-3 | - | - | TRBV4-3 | CASSPSRGSRSGNTIYF | TGCGCCAGCAGCCCTAGTAGAGGCTCCCGCTCTGGAAACACCATATATTTT
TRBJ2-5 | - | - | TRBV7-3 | CASSETGLQETQYF | TGTGCCAGCAGCGAAACAGGGTTGCAAGAGACCCAGTACTTC